This T cell receptor (beta chain) was captured by sequencing in a study of B cell selection in AIRE deficiency. Regarding the study as a whole: Patient Tconv cells held 25% to 35% of Treg sequences shared by healthy donors. Shared Treg sequences were biased toward short CDR3s with few non-templated nucleotide insertions.

TCRdb's copy holds only in-frame clones and misses some; the assay was immunoSEQ multiplex PCR. The sample yields under 30,000 clones, approximately 96% seen once. Conventional CD4 T cells were sorted as CD4+CD127+ cells. For this clone: The target antigen is unknown. Relative to the germline gene, one junction end is altered; a read error may explain this.

CDR1 MGHRA and CDR2 YSYEKL come from the germline V gene. The CDR3 covers 12 residues. This clonotype originated in a human donor with AIRE deficiency. The sequenced material came from conventional CD4+ T cells sorted from PBMCs. The chain has TRBV4-1 and TRBJ2-7; D not resolved. The CDR3 sequence: CASSQDPYEQYF. Here the CDR3 DNA reads TGCGCCAGCAGTCAAGACCCCTACGAGCAGTACTTC.